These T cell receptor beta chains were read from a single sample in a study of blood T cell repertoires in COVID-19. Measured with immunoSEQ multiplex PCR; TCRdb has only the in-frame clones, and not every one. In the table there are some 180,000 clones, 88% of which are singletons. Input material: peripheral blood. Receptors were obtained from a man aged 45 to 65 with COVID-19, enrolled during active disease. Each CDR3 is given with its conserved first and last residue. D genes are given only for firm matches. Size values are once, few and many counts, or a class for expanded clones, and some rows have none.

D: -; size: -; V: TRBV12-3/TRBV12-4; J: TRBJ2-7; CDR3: CASSRRDEQYF; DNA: TGTGCCAGCAGTCGTCGTGACGAGCAGTACTTC
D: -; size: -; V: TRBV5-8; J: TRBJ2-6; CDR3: CASVVGVGVLSGANVLTF; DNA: TGTGCCAGTGTTGTTGGTGTAGGGGTCCTCTCTGGGGCCAACGTCCTGACTTTC
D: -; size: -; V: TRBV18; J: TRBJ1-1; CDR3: CASSPQGIRNTEAFF; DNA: TGTGCCAGCTCACCCCAGGGAATTCGGAACACTGAAGCTTTCTTT
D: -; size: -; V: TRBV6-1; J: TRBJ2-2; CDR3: CASSDPNGEWNTGELFF; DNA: TGTGCCAGCAGTGACCCCAATGGGGAGTGGAACACCGGGGAGCTGTTTTTT
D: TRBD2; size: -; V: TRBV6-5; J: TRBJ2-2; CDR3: CASSYGGGTGELFF; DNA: TGTGCCAGCAGTTACGGCGGGGGTACCGGGGAGCTGTTTTTT
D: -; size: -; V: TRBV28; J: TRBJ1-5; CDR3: CASSRGGHWGQGNQPQHF; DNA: TGTGCCAGCAGCCGGGGGGGACACTGGGGTCAGGGCAATCAGCCCCAGCATTTT
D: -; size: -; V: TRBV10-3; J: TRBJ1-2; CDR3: CAISESGGDYGYTF; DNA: TGTGCCATCAGTGAGTCTGGGGGGGACTATGGCTACACCTTC
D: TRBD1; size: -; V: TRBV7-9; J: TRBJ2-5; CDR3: CASSFGTGGETQYF; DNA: TGTGCCAGCAGCTTCGGGACAGGTGGGGAGACCCAGTACTTC
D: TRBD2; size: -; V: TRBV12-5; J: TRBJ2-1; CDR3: CASGAYSSGRGNEQFF; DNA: TGTGCTAGTGGTGCCTATTCTAGCGGGAGGGGCAATGAGCAGTTCTTC
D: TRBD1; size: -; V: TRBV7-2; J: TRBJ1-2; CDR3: CASSLGQGNGYTF; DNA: TGTGCCAGCAGCTTGGGACAGGGGAATGGCTACACCTTC
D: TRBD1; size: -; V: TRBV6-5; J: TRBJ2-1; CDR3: CASSYRQGRQFF; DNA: TGTGCCAGCAGTTACCGACAGGGGAGGCAGTTCTTC
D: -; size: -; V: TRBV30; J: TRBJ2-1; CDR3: CAWRLWGQGADVEQFF; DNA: TGTGCCTGGAGGCTATGGGGGCAGGGCGCAGATGTTGAGCAGTTCTTC
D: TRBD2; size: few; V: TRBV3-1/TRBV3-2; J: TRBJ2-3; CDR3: CASSPGLATDTQYF; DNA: TGTGCCAGCAGCCCTGGACTAGCGACAGATACGCAGTATTTT
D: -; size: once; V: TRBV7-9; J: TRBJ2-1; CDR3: CASSLSQGHSYNEQFF; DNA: TGTGCTAGCAGCTTATCGCAGGGACACTCCTACAATGAGCAGTTCTTC
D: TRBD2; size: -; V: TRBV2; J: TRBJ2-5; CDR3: CASTRTSGGPSYQETQYF; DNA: TGTGCCAGCACCCGGACTAGCGGGGGGCCTTCGTACCAAGAGACCCAGTACTTC
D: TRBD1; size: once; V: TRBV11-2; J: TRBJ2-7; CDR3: CASSFRDREQYF; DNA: TGTGCCAGCAGCTTCCGGGACAGGGAACAGTACTTC
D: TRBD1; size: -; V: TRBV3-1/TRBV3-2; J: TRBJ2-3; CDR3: CASSHRYGTGDLPGTDTQYF; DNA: TGTGCCAGCAGCCACCGCTACGGGACAGGAGATTTACCAGGCACAGATACGCAGTATTTT
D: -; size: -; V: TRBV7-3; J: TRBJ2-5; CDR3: CASSLNVGEETQYF; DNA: TGTGCCAGCAGCTTAAATGTCGGGGAAGAGACCCAGTACTTC
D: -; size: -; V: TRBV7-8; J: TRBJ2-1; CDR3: CASSLIGQVNEQFF; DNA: TGTGCCAGCAGCTTAATTGGTCAGGTCAATGAGCAGTTCTTC
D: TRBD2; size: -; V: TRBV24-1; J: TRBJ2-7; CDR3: CATNLAGEIYEQYF; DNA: TGTGCCACAAATCTAGCGGGAGAGATCTACGAGCAGTACTTC
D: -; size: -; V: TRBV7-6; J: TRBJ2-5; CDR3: CASSLTEETQYF; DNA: TGTGCCAGCAGCTTAACTGAAGAGACCCAGTACTTC
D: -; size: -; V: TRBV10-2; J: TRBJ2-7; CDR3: CASIPAGAYEQYF; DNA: TGCGCCAGCATCCCCGCAGGGGCCTACGAGCAGTACTTC
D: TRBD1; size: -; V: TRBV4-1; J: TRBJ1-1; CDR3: CASSLGQGVNTEAFF; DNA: TGCGCCAGCAGCCTTGGACAGGGGGTAAACACTGAAGCTTTCTTT
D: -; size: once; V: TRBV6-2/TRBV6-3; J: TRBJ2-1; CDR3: CASSYNLVRGGGNEQFF; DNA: TGTGCCAGCAGTTATAACCTGGTGAGGGGAGGCGGCAATGAGCAGTTCTTC
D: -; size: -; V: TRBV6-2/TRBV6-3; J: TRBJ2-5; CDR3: CASSPLAGGTQYF; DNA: TGTGCCAGCAGTCCACTAGCTGGGGGGACCCAGTACTTC
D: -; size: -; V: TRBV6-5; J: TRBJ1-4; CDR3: CASRKSRATNEKLFF; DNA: TGTGCCAGCAGGAAGAGCAGGGCAACTAATGAAAAACTGTTTTTT
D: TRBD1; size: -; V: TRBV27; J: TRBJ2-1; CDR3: CASSLSSLPGTGQNEQFF; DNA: TGTGCCAGCAGTTTATCATCACTCCCCGGGACAGGGCAAAATGAGCAGTTCTTC
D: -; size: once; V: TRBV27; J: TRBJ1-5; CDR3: CASSGGSGLSNQPQHF; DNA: TGTGCCAGCAGCGGGGGGTCGGGGTTGAGCAATCAGCCCCAGCATTTT
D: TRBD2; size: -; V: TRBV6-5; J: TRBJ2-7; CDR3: CASTVAGAPPYEQYF; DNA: TGTGCCAGCACCGTGGCGGGAGCGCCCCCCTACGAGCAGTACTTC
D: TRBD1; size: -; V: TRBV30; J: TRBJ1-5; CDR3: CAWGRQTGNSNQPQHF; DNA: TGTGCCTGGGGACGACAGACAGGGAATAGCAATCAGCCCCAGCATTTT
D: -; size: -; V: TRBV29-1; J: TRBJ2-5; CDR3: CSADSQETQYF; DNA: TGCAGCGCTGACTCCCAAGAGACCCAGTACTTC
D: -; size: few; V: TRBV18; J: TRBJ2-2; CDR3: CASSSGLRTGELFF; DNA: TGTGCCAGCTCAAGCGGGTTGCGCACCGGGGAGCTGTTTTTT
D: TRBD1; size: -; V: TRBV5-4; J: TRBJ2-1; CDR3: CASSYLGTGVPGEQFF; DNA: TGTGCCAGCAGCTACCTGGGGACAGGGGTACCCGGTGAGCAGTTCTTC
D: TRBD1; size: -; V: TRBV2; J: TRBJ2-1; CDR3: CASDRDRGLSYNEQFF; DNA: TGTGCCAGCGATCGAGACAGGGGGCTGAGCTACAATGAGCAGTTCTTC
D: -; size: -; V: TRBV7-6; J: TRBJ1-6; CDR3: CASSRWGDSYNSPLHF; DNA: TGTGCCAGCAGCCGCTGGGGAGACTCCTATAATTCACCCCTCCACTTT
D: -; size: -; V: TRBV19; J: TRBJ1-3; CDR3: CASSTQDISGNTIYF; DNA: TGTGCCAGTAGTACCCAGGACATCTCTGGAAACACCATATATTTT
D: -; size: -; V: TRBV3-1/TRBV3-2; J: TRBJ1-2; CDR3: CASSQDSGFFGYTF; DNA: TGTGCCAGCAGCCAAGACTCGGGTTTTTTCGGCTACACCTTC
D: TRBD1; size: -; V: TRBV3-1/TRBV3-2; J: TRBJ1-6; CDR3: CASSRNTGGESPLHF; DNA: TGTGCCAGCAGCCGCAATACAGGGGGCGAGTCACCCCTCCACTTT
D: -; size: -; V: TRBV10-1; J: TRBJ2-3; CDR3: CASSGGGAGADTQYF; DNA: TGCGCCAGCAGTGGCGGTGGGGCTGGCGCAGATACGCAGTATTTT
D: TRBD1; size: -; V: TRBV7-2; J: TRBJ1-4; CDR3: CASSYDATGVYEKLFF; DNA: TGTGCCAGCAGCTACGACGCGACAGGGGTTTATGAAAAACTGTTTTTT